These 19 T cell receptor beta chains share one sample of origin, sequenced in a study of identical twins' blood T cells. TCRdb analysed the 5' RACE reads with MiXCR anew, one entry per CDR3 protein. The sample lists about 370,000 distinct CDR3 sequences; about 28% were seen once. The source material was PBMCs. These receptor sequences come from a woman between 18 and 49 years old in good health.

This clonotype was picked up many times. The chain carries TRBV10-3 and TRBJ2-2; D not resolved. The CDR3 runs 13 residues. The germline CDR1 and CDR2 sequences are ENHRY and SYGVKD. V lost 4 bases to trimming and J lost 2 bases, with 5 bases between them. CDR3 DNA sequence: TGTGCCATCAGTGGGACCAACACCGGGGAGCTGTTTTTT. Translated: CAISGTNTGELFF.

A few counts support this clonotype. This rearrangement joins TRBV7-9 to TRBJ2-5; the D gene is possibly TRBD2 (6 bases). Between the trimmed V and J ends, which lost 5 bases and 2 bases, there was a span of 15 bases. The CDR3 runs to 15 residues. The germline V gene encodes CDR1 SEHNR and CDR2 FQNEAQ (reference sequence). The CDR3 nucleotides read TGTGCCAGCAGCGTACCTTATAGCGGTCAAGAGACCCAGTACTTC. Protein: CASSVPYSGQETQYF.

This clonotype has ten or more counts. This rearrangement joins TRBV29-1 to TRBJ1-2; D might be TRBD1 (6 bases). The CDR3 is made up of 12 amino acids. Trimming removed 6 bases from V and 4 bases from J, with 12 bases in between. Germline CDR1 and CDR2: SQVTM and ANQGSEA. CDR3 sequence: CSVVDRTYGYTF. CDR3 bases: TGCAGCGTGGTTGACAGGACCTATGGCTACACCTTC.

This rearrangement joins TRBV10-3 to TRBJ2-1; the D is unclear. V lost 3 bases, J lost 5 bases, and 14 bases lay in between. Germline CDR1 and CDR2: ENHRY and SYGVKD. The length of the CDR3 is 15 residues. CDR3 sequence reads: CAISDHQMLNNEQFF. The CDR3 bases are TGTGCCATCAGTGATCACCAGATGCTCAACAATGAGCAGTTCTTC.

This clonotype has just a few counts. The chain recombines TRBV4-3 with TRBJ2-7; 10 nucleotides match TRBD2. Germline CDR1 reads LGHNA; CDR2 reads YSLEER. The ends lost 0 bases at V and 0 bases at J; junction bases unmatched: 20. CDR3 size: 22 residues. The CDR3 sequence is CASSQDRKREGFPIPISYEQYF. The CDR3 bases are TGCGCCAGCAGCCAAGATCGAAAGCGGGAGGGCTTCCCAATACCCATCTCCTACGAGCAGTACTTC.

This rearrangement joins TRBV27 to TRBJ1-3; D is undetermined. The V and J ends lost 5 bases and 4 bases respectively, with 12 bases between them. Germline CDR1 is MNHEY and CDR2 is SMNVEV (reference sequence). This CDR3 has 14 amino acids. This CDR3 reads CASSRGGPGNTIYF. For the CDR3, the DNA is TGTGCCAGCAGTCGGGGTGGCCCCGGAAACACCATATATTTT.

The chain uses TRBV12-5 and TRBJ1-1; TRBD1 aligns across 10 bases. CDR1 LGHNT and CDR2 FRNRAP come from the germline V gene. V lost 4 bases, J lost 13 bases, and 15 bases stayed unmatched. The CDR3 spans 15 residues. CDR3 bases: TGTGCTAGTGGTTCCTCCGGGACAGGGGCCGTCGGAGGTTTCTTT. Translated, it gives CASGSSGTGAVGGFF.

The V call is TRBV29-1, the J call TRBJ2-2; the match to TRBD2 covers 11 bases. The V segment lost 0 bases and the J segment 7 bases; nucleotides outside the gene matches: 10. Per germline, CDR1 SQVTM and CDR2 ANQGSEA. The CDR3 contains 17 residues. The CDR3, as DNA: TGCAGCGTTGAAGATCCGGGACTAGCGGTTTGGGGCGGGGAGCTGTTTTTT. It specifies CSVEDPGLAVWGGELFF.

This chain links TRBV11-2 with TRBJ2-5; possibly TRBD2 for D (6 bases). This CDR3 is 13 amino acids long. Germline V gene lookup returns CDR1 SGHAT and CDR2 FQNNGV. V shed 1 base and J shed 7 bases, with 10 bases lying between them. The CDR3 DNA reads TGTGCCAGCAGCTTAGTTATGGGGGGGACCCAGTACTTC. Translated: CASSLVMGGTQYF.

This clonotype has only a few counts. The chain has TRBV20-1 and TRBJ2-2; 7 nucleotides match TRBD1. Germline CDR1 is DFQATT and CDR2 is SNEGSKA (reference sequence). The CDR3 runs to 12 residues. Unmatched junction bases numbered 7, after V lost 7 bases and J lost 8 bases. This CDR3 reads CSVPTGRGELFF. As DNA, the CDR3 is TGCAGTGTCCCGACAGGGCGAGGGGAGCTGTTTTTT.

The chain links TRBV4-3 to TRBJ2-3, with D unresolved. Germline CDR1 and CDR2: LGHNA and YSLEER. Trimming removed 0 bases at V and 1 base at J, with 14 bases between. The CDR3 length is 17 residues. CDR3 bases: TGCGCCAGCAGCCAAGATCCCGTGGGGATCGGCACAGATACGCAGTATTTT. This gives the protein CASSQDPVGIGTDTQYF.

This clonotype was seen only a few times. CDR3 in DNA: TGCAGTGCTAGCCACGGGGGTCGAACTGAAGCTTTCTTT. It is translated as CSASHGGRTEAFF. The chain recombines TRBV20-1 with TRBJ1-1; a possible D gene is TRBD1 (5 bases). CDR1 is DFQATT, CDR2 SNEGSKA, per germline (reference sequence). The CDR3 runs 13 residues. Trimming left V 3 bases short and J 5 bases short, with 13 bases between.

In this sample, this clonotype turned up many times. The rearrangement uses TRBV29-1 and TRBJ1-1; tentatively, D is TRBD1 (6 bases). Germline assignment: CDR1 SQVTM and CDR2 ANQGSEA. The CDR3 runs to 16 residues. The V and J ends lost 4 bases and 0 bases respectively, with 18 bases between them. CDR3 in amino acids: CSVVSPPGGLNTEAFF. In DNA form, the CDR3 reads TGCAGCGTTGTGTCCCCCCCGGGGGGCCTGAACACTGAAGCTTTCTTT.

The chain joins TRBV20-1 to TRBJ2-7; D remains ambiguous. CDR1 DFQATT and CDR2 SNEGSKA come from the germline V gene (reference sequence). The CDR3 runs to 14 residues. Trimming pared 0 bases from V and 5 bases from J, leaving 14 bases between. As DNA, the CDR3 is TGCAGTGCTAGAGATCCTGACCAACTCCACGAGCAGTACTTC. Its translation: CSARDPDQLHEQYF.

The V and J genes are TRBV20-1 and TRBJ1-6; the D is unclear. CDR3 length equals 13 residues. Germline assignment: CDR1 DFQATT and CDR2 SNEGSKA (reference sequence). V lost 0 bases, J lost 3 bases, and 3 bases lay in between. The CDR3 here is CSARDNYNSPLHF. The CDR3 coding sequence is TGCAGTGCTAGAGATAACTATAATTCACCCCTCCACTTT.

CDR3 in amino acids: CASTAGVGNEQFF. CDR3 in DNA: TGTGCCAGCACAGCGGGTGTTGGGAATGAGCAGTTCTTC. The V gene is TRBV6-6, the J gene TRBJ2-1; D is possibly TRBD2 (6 bases). Trimming took 7 bases from V and 7 from J, leaving 14 bases between them. CDR1 is MNHNY and CDR2 is SVGAGI in the germline V gene (reference sequence). The CDR3 runs to 13 residues.

This clonotype has only a few counts. V gene TRBV24-1 combines with J gene TRBJ2-1, with D perhaps TRBD2 (6 bases). Trimming removed 5 bases from V and 12 bases from J, with 16 bases in between. Per the germline V gene, CDR1 is KGHDR and CDR2 is SFDVKD. The CDR3 runs 13 residues. The DNA for the CDR3 is TGTGCCACCAGTGCCGATTCGGTGGGGGGGCAGTTCTTC. Translation gives CATSADSVGGQFF.

This clonotype was picked up a small number of times. The chain employs TRBV14 and TRBJ1-6; 7 bases map to TRBD1. Germline-derived CDR1 and CDR2 are SGHDN and FVKESK. The CDR3 length is 14 residues. The V segment lost 6 bases and the J segment 7 bases; nucleotides outside the gene matches: 6. The CDR3 spells CASSLTGYNSPLHF. In nucleotides, the CDR3 is TGTGCCAGCAGTCTGACAGGGTACAATTCACCCCTCCACTTT.

On this clonotype: This may be a read error, as it is one base from a much larger clone. This chain connects TRBV6-6 to TRBJ2-2, with 9 bases matching TRBD1. CDR1 MNHNY and CDR2 SVGAGI come from the germline V gene (reference sequence). The CDR3 consists of 16 residues. CDR3 nucleotides: TGTGCCAGCAGTTCAGGACAGGGGTCCTTCACCAGGGAGCTGTTTTTT. It specifies CASSSGQGSFTRELFF.